What follows are 5 T cell receptor beta chains derived from one specimen sequenced in a study of blood T cell repertoires in COVID-19. Sequenced by immunoSEQ multiplex PCR; TCRdb stores in-frame clones only, minus some. This table has around 50,000 clones, around 89% appearing once. The sample comprised peripheral blood. All receptors derive from a human donor in a cohort sampled during active COVID-19.

This clone was observed a single time. The V call is TRBV7-9, the J call TRBJ2-2; D is possibly TRBD2 (6 bases). The V and J ends lost 5 bases and 4 bases respectively, with 23 bases between them. The CDR3 runs to 18 residues. Per the germline V gene, CDR1 is SEHNR and CDR2 is FQNEAQ (reference sequence). The CDR3 sequence is CASSSGLAGTPSTGELFF. Written as DNA, the CDR3 is TGTGCCAGCAGCAGTGGACTTGCGGGGACCCCTTCCACCGGGGAGCTGTTTTTT. The complete variable domain, with remaining parts taken from reference TRBV7-9 and TRBJ2-2, reads DTGVSQNPRHKITKRGQNVTFRCDPISEHNRLYWYRQTLGQGPEFLTYFQNEAQLEKSRLLSDRFSAERPKGSFSTLEIQRTEQGDSAMYLCASSSGLAGTPSTGELFFGEGSRLTVL.

V gene TRBV18 combines with J gene TRBJ1-3; TRBD1 might be the D (6 bases). Trimming removed 2 bases at V and 0 bases at J, with 11 bases between. The CDR3 has 16 amino acids. Looked up from germline, CDR1 is KGHSH and CDR2 is LQKENI. The CDR3 sequence is CASSPIQGPSGNTIYF. The CDR3 nucleotides are TGTGCCAGCTCACCAATACAGGGACCCTCTGGAAACACCATATATTTT.

V is TRBV10-3 and J is TRBJ1-1, with D hard to call. Germline CDR1 is ENHRY and CDR2 is SYGVKD. Trimming took off 4 bases at V and 5 bases at J, with 14 bases between the two ends. The CDR3 spans 14 residues. The CDR3 is CAISVEGFRTEAFF. As DNA, the CDR3 is TGTGCCATCAGTGTAGAGGGCTTTAGGACTGAAGCTTTCTTT.

This chain links TRBV11-1 with TRBJ2-6, with a weak D call TRBD2 (6 bases). This CDR3 comprises 16 residues. The germline V gene encodes CDR1 SGHAT and CDR2 FQDESV (reference sequence). V shed 5 bases and J shed 1 base, with 12 bases lying between them. CDR3 coding DNA: TGTGCCAGCAGCCTATTACGGGGGTCTGGGGCCAACGTCCTGACTTTC. Protein sequence: CASSLLRGSGANVLTF.

Only one count was recorded for this clone. The chain recombines TRBV10-2 with TRBJ1-5; TRBD1 agrees at 9 bases. The ends lost 3 bases at V and 2 bases at J; junction bases unmatched: 2. This CDR3 has 15 residues. Germline CDR1 and CDR2: WSHSY and SAAADI. CDR3 region: CASSDGDRGNQPQHF. The DNA for the CDR3 is TGCGCCAGCAGTGATGGGGACAGGGGCAATCAGCCCCAGCATTTT.